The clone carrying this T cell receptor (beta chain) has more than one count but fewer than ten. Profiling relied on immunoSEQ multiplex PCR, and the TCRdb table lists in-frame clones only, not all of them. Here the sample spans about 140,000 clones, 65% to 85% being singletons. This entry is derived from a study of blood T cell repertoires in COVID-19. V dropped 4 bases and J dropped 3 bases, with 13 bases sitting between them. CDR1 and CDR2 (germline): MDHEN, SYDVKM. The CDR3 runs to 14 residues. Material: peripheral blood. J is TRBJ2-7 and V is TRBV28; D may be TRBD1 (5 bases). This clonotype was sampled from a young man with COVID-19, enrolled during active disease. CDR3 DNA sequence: TGTGCCAGCAGTTCAGCCGACAGAAACTACGAGCAGTACTTC. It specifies CASSSADRNYEQYF.